These 20 T cell receptor beta chains came from one sample sequenced in a study of CD8+ T cells in alopecia areata. Treatment indicated: oral pan-JAK inhibitor, 5-10 mg twice daily. Following extraction, RNA underwent reverse transcription to cDNA, which served as the sequencing template. Data came from immunoSEQ multiplex PCR; TCRdb stores just in-frame clones and leaves some out. The table lists 80,000 to 100,000 clones, 44% of them singletons. The sample here was CD8+ T cells sorted from blood, taken at week 24, from a patient treated with tofacitinib. Source of these receptors: a human donor with alopecia areata.

This clone has more than one count but fewer than ten. This chain connects TRBV30 to TRBJ1-4; TRBD1 is a possible D gene (5 bases). With 2 bases removed from V and 3 bases from J, the gap between germline ends came to 16 bases. CDR1 and CDR2 from the germline V gene are GTSNPN and SVGIG (reference sequence). This CDR3 region has 16 residues. DNA of the CDR3: TGTGCCTGGAGTAAGGGCAGGGACCGACCTAATGAAAAACTGTTTTTT. Its translation: CAWSKGRDRPNEKLFF.

V and J are TRBV9 and TRBJ2-1; D is unresolved. CDR1 is SGDLS, CDR2 YYNGEE, per germline. The CDR3 runs to 14 residues. V was clipped by 0 bases and J by 2 bases, with 6 bases between them. For the CDR3, the DNA is TGTGCCAGCAGCGTAGACGCCCCCTACAATGAGCAGTTCTTC. This gives the protein CASSVDAPYNEQFF.

The genes are TRBV27 and TRBJ2-1; 8 bases line up with TRBD1. J was trimmed by 7 bases and V by 8 bases; bases with no gene match: 16. The CDR3 extends over 16 amino acids. Germline values: CDR1 MNHEY, CDR2 SMNVEV (reference sequence). The CDR3 sequence is CASVDFDRGLGNEQFF. The CDR3 region has the DNA TGTGCCAGCGTAGACTTTGACAGGGGACTCGGTAATGAGCAGTTCTTC.

The V gene is TRBV18, the J gene TRBJ2-5; D gene ambiguous. The CDR3 extends over 14 amino acids. Germline CDR1 and CDR2: KGHSH and LQKENI. V shed 4 bases and J shed 4 bases, with 13 bases lying between them. DNA for the CDR3: TGTGCCAGCTCACTAGAATACGAGCGAGAGACCCAGTACTTC. This sequence encodes CASSLEYERETQYF.

The chain employs TRBV11-2 and TRBJ2-1; the match to TRBD2 covers 7 bases. The V gene end was trimmed by 0 bases and the J gene end by 7 bases; junction bases not matched to a gene: 9. This CDR3 comprises 16 residues. Germline V lookup: CDR1 SGHAT, CDR2 FQNNGV. The CDR3 protein is CASSLDRGVLGNEQFF. The CDR3 DNA is TGTGCCAGCAGCTTAGATCGGGGGGTCCTCGGGAATGAGCAGTTCTTC.

The V and J genes are TRBV20-1 and TRBJ2-5, with D hard to call. Looked up from germline, CDR1 is DFQATT and CDR2 is SNEGSKA (reference sequence). This CDR3 spans 10 amino acids. The V end was cut by 4 bases, the J end by 4 bases, with 4 bases between. The CDR3 DNA reads TGCAGTGCTAAGAGAGAGACCCAGTACTTC. Translating gives CSAKRETQYF.

This clone was recorded a few times. This rearrangement joins TRBV29-1 to TRBJ2-7; TRBD1 aligns across 12 bases. There are 15 residues in the CDR3. The V gene end was trimmed by 7 bases and the J gene end by 4 bases; junction bases not matched to a gene: 11. The germline CDR1 and CDR2 sequences are SQVTM and ANQGSEA. The CDR3 region has the DNA TGCAGCGCCGTCGGCGGGACAGGGGGCAGGTACGAGCAGTACTTC. Protein: CSAVGGTGGRYEQYF.

The CDR3: CATHSSSKETQYF. DNA of the CDR3: TGTGCCACCCACTCCTCTAGTAAAGAGACCCAGTACTTC. This chain connects TRBV28 to TRBJ2-5; D remains ambiguous. Trimming left V 10 bases short and J 3 bases short, with 15 bases between. The CDR3 length is 13 residues. Germline V gene lookup returns CDR1 MDHEN and CDR2 SYDVKM.

This sequence joins TRBV9 and TRBJ2-3; D not resolved. Trimming left V 2 bases short and J 0 bases short, with 10 bases between. The CDR3 covers 15 residues. Germline V gene sequence: CDR1 SGDLS, CDR2 YYNGEE. The CDR3 DNA reads as TGTGCCAGCAGCGTTGACATTACTAGCACAGATACGCAGTATTTT. Its translation: CASSVDITSTDTQYF.

With regard to this clone: This may be a read error: a much more frequent sequence differs by one nucleotide. This chain links TRBV7-8 with TRBJ2-7, with D unresolved. Germline values: CDR1 SGHVS, CDR2 FQNEAQ. Trimming cost V 5 bases and J 0 bases, with 2 bases left between them. The CDR3 covers 11 residues. The CDR3 DNA reads TGTGCCAGCAGCACCTCCTACGAGCAGTACTTC. This encodes CASSTSYEQYF.

The table lists this clone with a count of one. This chain connects TRBV9 to TRBJ2-1, with D possibly TRBD1 on 6 matching bases. Germline assignment: CDR1 SGDLS and CDR2 YYNGEE. The V end was cut by 4 bases, the J end by 0 bases, with 14 bases between. This CDR3 is 16 amino acids long. The CDR3 DNA follows: TGTGCCAGCAGCCCCAGTGGGGGCCGCTCCTACAATGAGCAGTTCTTC. Its translation is CASSPSGGRSYNEQFF. Supplemented by reference TRBV9 and TRBJ2-1, the full variable domain reads DSGVTQTPKHLITATGQRVTLRCSPRSGDLSVYWYQQSLDQGLQFLIQYYNGEERAKGNILERFSAQQFPDLHSELNLSSLELGDSALYFCASSPSGGRSYNEQFFGPGTRLTVL.

The chain's CDR3 is CASSIVAGPNNEQFF. In DNA form, the CDR3 reads TGTGCCAGTAGTATAGTAGCGGGCCCAAACAATGAGCAGTTCTTC. The V and J genes are TRBV19 and TRBJ2-1; TRBD2 matches at 7 bases. Germline trimming cut 1 base from V and 5 bases from J; bases unmatched to any gene: 5. The CDR3 runs 15 residues. Germline-derived CDR1 and CDR2 are LNHDA and SQIVND (reference sequence).

The chain employs TRBV6-5 and TRBJ2-2, with D tentatively TRBD1 or TRBD2 (5 bases each). The CDR3 contains 14 residues. V gave up 6 bases and J gave up 2 bases, with 10 bases separating them. Germline CDR1 is MNHEY and CDR2 is SVGAGI. In DNA, the CDR3 is TGTGCCAGCAGAGAGGGGCCAAACACCGGGGAGCTGTTTTTT. Its protein is CASREGPNTGELFF.

This clone was detected a few times. This chain uses TRBV29-1 with TRBJ1-1, with a tentative D call TRBD1 (6 bases). This CDR3 contains 17 residues. Germline V gives CDR1 SQVTM, CDR2 ANQGSEA. As DNA, the CDR3 is TGCAGTACAACGGCAGGGGCCGTCGACCGGATGAACACTGAAGCTTTCTTT. Protein sequence: CSTTAGAVDRMNTEAFF.

Details on this clone: This same CDR3 is encoded by further DNA sequences in the sample. The chain has TRBV9 and TRBJ2-7; D perhaps matches TRBD1 (5 bases). V was trimmed by 2 bases and J by 3 bases, leaving 9 bases between them. CDR3 length: 13 amino acids. Germline V gene lookup returns CDR1 SGDLS and CDR2 YYNGEE. The DNA for the CDR3 is TGTGCCAGCAGCGTGGGGCAGAACTACGAGCAGTACTTC. Residues: CASSVGQNYEQYF.

The chain links TRBV9 to TRBJ2-1; the match to TRBD2 covers 16 bases. Germline V gene lookup returns CDR1 SGDLS and CDR2 YYNGEE. The V and J ends lost 4 bases and 4 bases, in that order; junction bases with no gene match: 11. The CDR3 runs to 19 residues. Here the CDR3 DNA reads TGTGCCAGCAGCCTCCAGGGGGGGACTAGCGGGAGGGGATACAATGAGCAGTTCTTC. This sequence encodes CASSLQGGTSGRGYNEQFF.

This clone has more than one count but fewer than ten. This chain uses TRBV29-1 with TRBJ2-5; 8 nucleotides align to TRBD2. The CDR3 runs to 14 residues. V dropped 4 bases and J dropped 5; count of bases not matched to a gene: 9. CDR1 and CDR2 from the germline V gene are SQVTM and ANQGSEA. CDR3 protein: CSVVGGGSGETQYF. The CDR3 bases are TGCAGCGTTGTTGGCGGGGGGAGTGGGGAGACCCAGTACTTC.

The gene calls are TRBV29-1 and TRBJ2-7; D unclear. The V and J ends lost 0 bases and 12 bases respectively, with 15 bases between them. The length of the CDR3 is 12 residues. Germline CDR1 and CDR2: SQVTM and ANQGSEA. CDR3: CSVEDTSDGRYF. CDR3 in DNA: TGCAGCGTTGAAGATACCAGCGATGGGCGGTACTTC.

This chain connects TRBV6-1 to TRBJ1-5; TRBD1 might be the D (5 bases). This CDR3 spans 13 amino acids. V lost 5 bases and J 5 bases, leaving 10 bases between the germline ends. Germline lookup yields CDR1 MNHNS and CDR2 SASEGT. This CDR3 reads CASSRDYYQPQHF. The CDR3 DNA is TGTGCCAGCAGTCGGGACTACTATCAGCCCCAGCATTTT.

The sample holds a few counts of this clone. The CDR3 protein is CASRPSSGSYEQYF. CDR3 sequence (DNA): TGTGCCAGCAGACCTTCTAGCGGATCCTACGAGCAGTACTTC. This chain links TRBV28 with TRBJ2-7; 7 positions match TRBD2. CDR3 length: 14 amino acids. Trimming cost V 6 bases and J 1 base; bases outside gene matches: 6. Germline values: CDR1 MDHEN, CDR2 SYDVKM.